One and the same sample provided the 15 T cell receptor beta chains below, sequenced in a study of blood T cell repertoires in COVID-19. Here immunoSEQ multiplex PCR was the method, and the copy in TCRdb shows in-frame clones only, minus some. Of some 130,000 clones listed, roughly 80% are singletons. The material sequenced was PBMCs or T cells enriched from blood (not recorded which). These receptors all come from a man aged 40-55 years with acute COVID-19.

The genes are TRBV13 and TRBJ2-2; D is unclear. Germline loops: CDR1 PRHDT, CDR2 FYEKMQ (reference sequence). This CDR3 is built from 14 residues. Deletions cut 6 bases from V and 5 bases from J, with 13 bases between. CDR3 in DNA: TGTGCCAGCAGAAACCCATTAGTAACCGGGGAGCTGTTTTTT. Translated: CASRNPLVTGELFF.

This chain connects TRBV6-5 to TRBJ2-5; TRBD2 is a possible D gene (5 bases). V gave up 6 bases and J gave up 3 bases, with 14 bases separating them. The CDR3 runs to 14 residues. Germline V CDR1 and CDR2: MNHEY, SVGAGI. This CDR3 reads CASRRVTSEETQYF. The CDR3 coding sequence is TGTGCCAGCAGGCGGGTGACATCCGAAGAGACCCAGTACTTC.

The rearrangement joins TRBV20-1 to TRBJ1-6, with no clear D. This CDR3 comprises 15 residues. Between the trimmed V and J ends, which lost 3 bases and 2 bases, there was a span of 11 bases. CDR1 and CDR2 from the germline V gene are DFQATT and SNEGSKA (reference sequence). The CDR3 region is CSASGGGPYNSPLHF. As DNA, the CDR3 is TGCAGTGCTAGTGGAGGAGGACCCTATAATTCACCCCTCCACTTT.

Worth noting for this clone: This sample also contains other DNA sequences that code for the same CDR3. The chain employs TRBV30 and TRBJ1-1; the D is unclear. This CDR3 comprises 13 residues. Germline V gene lookup returns CDR1 GTSNPN and CDR2 SVGIG (reference sequence). Trimming took off 0 bases at V and 2 bases at J, with 7 bases between the two ends. The CDR3 region has the DNA TGTGCCTGGAGTGTCGGGGTAAACACTGAAGCTTTCTTT. This gives the protein CAWSVGVNTEAFF.

This rearrangement joins TRBV4-2 to TRBJ1-5; possible D gene TRBD1, 5 bases. Deletions cut 2 bases from V and 2 bases from J, with 10 bases between. Germline CDR1 is LGHNA and CDR2 is YNFKEQ. CDR3 length: 15 residues. CDR3 region: CASSQQGKGNQPQHF. The CDR3 nucleotides read TGTGCCAGCAGCCAACAGGGTAAGGGCAATCAGCCCCAGCATTTT.

The V call is TRBV7-9, the J call TRBJ1-2; D is possibly TRBD1 (6 bases). V gave up 0 bases and J gave up 6 bases, with 14 bases separating them. Germline V gene data show CDR1 as SEHNR and CDR2 as FQNEAQ (reference sequence). This CDR3 region has 15 residues. The CDR3 loop is CASSLARMGAHGYTF. CDR3 sequence (DNA): TGTGCCAGCAGCTTAGCGCGTATGGGGGCGCATGGCTACACCTTC.

V is TRBV27 and J is TRBJ1-1; 7 bases are shared with TRBD1. The CDR3 totals 14 residues. Trimming cost V 6 bases and J 11 bases; bases outside gene matches: 15. Looked up from germline, CDR1 is MNHEY and CDR2 is SMNVEV (reference sequence). The CDR3 loop is CASRPRQGVGGAFF. CDR3 DNA sequence: TGTGCCAGCAGACCGAGACAGGGAGTCGGTGGGGCTTTCTTT.

This clone has just one count. J is TRBJ2-1 and V is TRBV19; 8 bases are shared with TRBD2. The V and J ends lost 11 bases and 9 bases, in that order; junction bases with no gene match: 21. Germline values: CDR1 LNHDA, CDR2 SQIVND (reference sequence). The CDR3 loop spans 16 amino acids. CDR3: CAGNPGGGRSVTEQFF. For the CDR3, the DNA is TGTGCCGGTAATCCCGGGGGCGGGAGGTCAGTGACTGAGCAGTTCTTC.

The chain links TRBV7-2 to TRBJ2-5, with TRBD1 matching 8 bases. The V gene end was trimmed by 3 bases and the J gene end by 5 bases; junction bases not matched to a gene: 5. CDR1 and CDR2 (germline): SGHTA, FQGNSA. There are 14 residues in the CDR3. The chain's CDR3 is CASSLGQDGETQYF. The CDR3 DNA follows: TGTGCCAGCAGCTTGGGACAGGATGGGGAGACCCAGTACTTC.

This chain links TRBV19 with TRBJ2-1, with D possibly being TRBD2 (5 bases). The V end lost 3 bases, the J end lost 6 bases, and 18 bases lay between the germline ends. The CDR3 runs to 16 residues. From germline, CDR1 is LNHDA and CDR2 SQIVND (reference sequence). The CDR3 nucleotides are TGTGCCAGTAGTATGAGGAGGCTAGCACCCTTCAATGAGCAGTTCTTC. It specifies CASSMRRLAPFNEQFF.

The chain links TRBV5-4 to TRBJ2-2; 10 nucleotides match TRBD1. The CDR3 runs to 15 residues. V shed 5 bases and J 3 bases; nucleotides not matched to a gene: 4. CDR1 SGHNT and CDR2 YYREEE come from the germline V gene (reference sequence). Here the CDR3 reads CASSDRGRDTGELFF. CDR3 DNA sequence: TGTGCCAGCAGTGACAGGGGGCGCGACACCGGGGAGCTGTTTTTT.

V and J are TRBV28 and TRBJ2-4; D may be TRBD2 (6 bases). V lost 4 bases and J lost 4, with 14 bases in between. The CDR3 is 15 residues long. Germline V gene lookup returns CDR1 MDHEN and CDR2 SYDVKM. CDR3 DNA: TGTGCCAGCAGTTCACTAGCCGTGGAGAAAAACATTCAGTACTTC. Encoded protein: CASSSLAVEKNIQYF.

Written as DNA, the CDR3 is TGTGCCTGGATTGTGCAGGGGGTGGATACGCAGTATTTT. As protein: CAWIVQGVDTQYF. V and J are TRBV30 and TRBJ2-3; 7 bases agree with TRBD1. Trimming at V came to 4 bases and at J to 6 bases, leaving 7 bases not matched to a gene. Germline CDR1 reads GTSNPN; CDR2 reads SVGIG (reference sequence). This CDR3 is 13 amino acids long.

The chain is built from TRBV19 and TRBJ2-5; 15 bases fit TRBD2. The CDR3 runs to 16 residues. Trimming removed 6 bases from V and 5 bases from J; junction bases left unmatched: 7. Germline-derived CDR1 and CDR2 are LNHDA and SQIVND (reference sequence). Here the CDR3 reads CASRVRTSGGGETQYF. CDR3 bases: TGTGCCAGTAGGGTCCGGACTAGCGGGGGGGGCGAGACCCAGTACTTC.

The rearrangement links TRBV10-3 to TRBJ2-1; D may be TRBD2 (6 bases). Trimming took off 3 bases at V and 1 base at J, with 13 bases between the two ends. The CDR3 sequence is 16 residues long. Germline CDR1 reads ENHRY; CDR2 reads SYGVKD. The CDR3 reads CAISDLGAGSYNEQFF. CDR3 nucleotides: TGTGCCATCAGTGATTTAGGGGCGGGATCCTACAATGAGCAGTTCTTC.